Sequencing of this TCR beta chain was carried out in a study of graft-versus-host responses after intestinal transplantation. About the study: Recipients were given multivisceral, liver-intestinal, or isolated intestinal transplants. General study results and limits: Some GvH clones appeared in ileal mucosa or blood before recipient bone marrow.

Measured with immunoSEQ multiplex PCR; TCRdb has only the in-frame clones, and not every one. The sample lists some 100,000 clones; about nine tenths were seen once. This clone has a single count. What it recognizes is unknown. V shed 6 bases and J shed 1 base, with 9 bases lying between them. CDR1 is PRHDT, CDR2 FYEKMQ, per germline (reference sequence). This CDR3 spans 13 amino acids. The rearrangement uses TRBV13 and TRBJ2-5; D not resolved. This receptor was taken from a human donor who received an intestinal transplant. The input for sequencing was unstimulated CD8+ T cells sorted from spleen or lymph node cells, taken before intestinal transplant. CDR3 protein: CASRSLGQETQYF. In nucleotides, the CDR3 is TGTGCCAGCAGATCCCTAGGCCAAGAGACCCAGTACTTC.